This T cell receptor (beta chain) is from a study of blood T cell repertoires in COVID-19. Profiled with immunoSEQ multiplex PCR; TCRdb holds only in-frame clones, not every one. Among around 220,000 clones, 80% to 85% were seen once, and the ten largest hold 6.8%. Germline loops: CDR1 SGDLS, CDR2 YYNGEE. The V and J ends lost 5 bases and 0 bases respectively, with 3 bases between them. The length of the CDR3 is 12 residues. Sequencing was performed on PBMCs or T cells enriched from blood (not recorded which). This clonotype originated in a woman in her thirties or forties who had recovered from COVID-19. The V and J genes are TRBV9 and TRBJ1-5; no clear D gene. The CDR3 loop is CASSNSNQPQHF. CDR3 nucleotides: TGTGCCAGCAGTAATAGCAATCAGCCCCAGCATTTT.